A selection of T cell receptor beta chains follows, all from one sample in a study of early T cells in non-severe SARS-CoV-2 infection. TCRdb ran MiXCR on the 5' RACE reads and lists one entry per CDR3 protein. This table has about 100,000 distinct CDR3 sequences, 13% appearing once. The sequencing sample was made of whole blood. All receptors derive from an adult who was a healthcare worker with PCR-confirmed SARS-CoV-2 infection or an uninfected control (not recorded which). Both conserved end residues are part of each CDR3. The order of the fields is D gene, clone size, V gene, J gene, CDR3 protein, CDR3 DNA. A D gene is named only where the DNA matches it firmly. Some rows mark clone size as missing; the rest say once, few, many or name a class of expanded clone.

.	few	TRBV9	TRBJ2-7	CASSVTGASYEQYF	TGTGCCAGCAGCGTAACGGGGGCGTCCTACGAGCAGTACTTC
.	.	TRBV4-3	TRBJ1-4	CASSQAGGATNEKLFF	TGCGCCAGCAGCCAAGCCGGAGGGGCAACTAATGAAAAACTGTTTTTT
.	many	TRBV7-2	TRBJ1-3	CASSLPSPGNTIYF	TGTGCCAGCAGCTTACCCAGCCCTGGAAACACCATATATTTT
.	many	TRBV20-1	TRBJ2-3	CSARAGATDTQYF	TGCAGTGCTAGAGCGGGGGCCACAGATACGCAGTATTTT
.	many	TRBV7-9	TRBJ2-1	CASSLAGSSYNEQFF	TGTGCCAGCAGCTTAGCAGGGAGCTCCTACAATGAGCAGTTCTTC
.	many	TRBV6-2/TRBV6-3	TRBJ2-7	CASSSRRLRASEQYF	TGTGCCAGCAGTTCCCGCAGGCTCCGGGCGAGTGAGCAGTACTTC
.	few	TRBV29-1	TRBJ2-5	CSAARGAQETQYF	TGCAGCGCTGCGCGCGGGGCCCAAGAGACCCAGTACTTC
.	few	TRBV7-2	TRBJ1-2	CASSLAVRLWGYTF	TGTGCCAGCAGCTTAGCGGTACGGCTTTGGGGCTACACCTTC
TRBD1	.	TRBV29-1	TRBJ2-3	CSVAQGISTDTQYF	TGCAGCGTTGCACAGGGGATTAGCACAGATACGCAGTATTTT
TRBD2	many	TRBV6-1	TRBJ2-3	CASRARGGGATDTQYF	TGTGCCAGCAGGGCCCGGGGCGGGGGGGCCACAGATACGCAGTATTTT
.	few	TRBV5-1	TRBJ2-7	CASSAYTGPRYEQYF	TGCGCCAGCAGCGCCTATACAGGGCCGAGATACGAGCAGTACTTC
TRBD2	many	TRBV7-8	TRBJ2-7	CASPPRASGGAYEQYF	TGTGCCAGCCCACCTAGGGCTAGCGGGGGGGCGTACGAGCAGTACTTC
.	few	TRBV27	TRBJ2-7	CASRTTGTYEQYF	TGTGCCAGCAGAACCACAGGGACCTACGAGCAGTACTTC
.	many	TRBV20-1	TRBJ1-2	CSARDPTSGYGYTF	TGCAGTGCTAGAGATCCCACGTCGGGGTATGGCTACACCTTC
.	few	TRBV6-6	TRBJ1-2	CASSSDSNLINYGYTF	TGTGCCAGCAGTTCCGACAGCAATCTAATCAACTATGGCTACACCTTC
.	many	TRBV12-3/TRBV12-4	TRBJ1-1	CASSWGVEAFF	TGTGCCAGCAGTTGGGGGGTTGAAGCTTTCTTT
.	many	TRBV12-3/TRBV12-4	TRBJ2-2	CASSPRGPINTGELFF	TGTGCCAGCAGCCCCAGGGGCCCCATAAACACCGGGGAGCTGTTTTTT
.	few	TRBV25-1	TRBJ2-1	CASRAAEHNEQFF	TGTGCCAGCAGGGCGGCTGAACACAATGAGCAGTTCTTC
TRBD1	.	TRBV29-1	TRBJ2-5	CSVAPGTGIQETQYF	TGCAGCGTCGCACCCGGGACAGGGATCCAAGAGACCCAGTACTTC
TRBD1	few	TRBV7-2	TRBJ1-1	CASRILSGTENTEAFF	TGTGCCAGCAGAATCCTATCCGGGACAGAGAACACTGAAGCTTTCTTT
TRBD2	.	TRBV10-3	TRBJ2-3	CAISDPGLAGFADTQYF	TGTGCCATCAGTGACCCAGGACTAGCGGGGTTCGCAGATACGCAGTATTTT
.	many	TRBV11-3	TRBJ2-2	CASSAGAWVGELFF	TGTGCCAGCAGCGCCGGGGCTTGGGTCGGGGAGCTGTTTTTT